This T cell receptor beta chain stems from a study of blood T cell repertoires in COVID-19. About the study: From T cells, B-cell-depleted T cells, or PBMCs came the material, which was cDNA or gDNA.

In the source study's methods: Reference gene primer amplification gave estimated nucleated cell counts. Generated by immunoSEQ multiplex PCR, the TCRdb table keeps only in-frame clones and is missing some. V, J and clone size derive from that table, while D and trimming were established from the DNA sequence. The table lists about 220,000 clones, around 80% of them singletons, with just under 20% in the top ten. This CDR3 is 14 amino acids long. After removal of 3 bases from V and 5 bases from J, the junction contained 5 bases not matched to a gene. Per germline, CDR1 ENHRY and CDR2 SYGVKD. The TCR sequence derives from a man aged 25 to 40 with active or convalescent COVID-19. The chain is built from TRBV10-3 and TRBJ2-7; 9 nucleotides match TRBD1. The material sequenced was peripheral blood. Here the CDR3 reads CAISDRTGVHEQYF. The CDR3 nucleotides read TGTGCCATCAGTGATCGGACAGGGGTTCACGAGCAGTACTTC.